This T cell receptor (beta chain) was captured by sequencing in a study of blood T cell repertoires in COVID-19 (dated by TCRdb to 2018 to 2020). Concerning the study at large: Samples from collaborators originated in the United States, Italy and Spain and spanned both the acute and convalescent phases of COVID-19. The material from the prospective study consisted of cDNA or gDNA derived from T cells, B-cell-depleted T cells, or PBMCs. The dataset comprised deeply sampled blood TCRbeta repertoires from subjects exposed to, actively infected with, or recovered from COVID-19. The repertoires were released in a freely available public database intended as a resource for research on the immune response to SARS-CoV-2. Samples were obtained from the ongoing ImmuneRACE study (first 160 participants) and from 1,000 to 1,500 subjects provided by 6 global collaborators. A de-identified subject ID, COVID-19 status, age in years and sex were almost always included in the sample metadata. Where available, HLA class I and class II types were obtained from metadata supplied by the sample provider rather than from assay-based typing.

The immunoSEQ Assay, a bias-controlled multiplex PCR, was used to amplify TCRbeta CDR3 regions from genomic DNA. In the authors' own workflow: The number of nucleated cells in each sample was estimated by amplification of reference gene primers within the assay. Sequence reads were collapsed and filtered to measure the absolute abundance of every unique TCRbeta CDR3 rearrangement. For each sample, productive Simpson clonality was calculated by taking the square root of Simpson's diversity index across productive rearrangements. TCRdb retrieved this table from immuneACCESS and kept in-frame rearrangements only. Not all clones are present; in checked studies, unresolved V genes account for under half, and no reason is known for the remainder. The DNA gave D and trimming, while V, J and clone size come from that table. The sample table holds approximately 260,000 clones, of which about four fifths were seen once. In total, the top ten clones hold roughly 3.2% of the sample.

Summary of the overall study and its limitations: How much clinical and demographic metadata was included differed by source and by participant, and the metadata was provided uncurated.

Sequences SNHLY (CDR1) and FYNNEI (CDR2) are obtained from the germline V gene. The CDR3 runs 13 residues from the cysteine to the phenylalanine. The only DNA kept is the CDR3, 39 bases in frame from the first base. V is shortened by 4 bases, J by 3 bases, and the region joining them spans 6 bases. A remark on this clone: It has no known antigen specificity. Base-call qualities are not available, and no considerably larger clone is one nucleotide away.

Participants in the prospective study were aged roughly 18 to 95 years, lived in under 30 United States geographic areas, and enrolled through a virtual design. In the prospective study, cohorts were assigned on the basis of participant-reported clinical history obtained from a screening survey and a study questionnaire. Recovered participants in ImmuneRACE Cohort 3 were defined as having two consecutive negative NP/OP PCR tests, clearance from a healthcare professional, or resolution of symptoms. Each participant in the prospective study had whole blood, serum and a nasopharyngeal or oropharyngeal swab collected by mobile phlebotomists. Participants in the prospective study had the option to provide additional blood draws and questionnaires over an approximately 2-month period. Before DNA extraction, prospective study blood samples were shipped either frozen or at room temperature.

This receptor was obtained from a man aged 50 to 60 who had recovered from COVID-19. Material: PBMCs or T cells enriched from blood (not recorded which). Recombination connected TRBV2 to TRBJ2-2, with the D gene not clear enough to name. The CDR3 amino acid sequence is: CASSAGHTGELFF. The DNA sequence is as follows: TGTGCCAGCAGTGCGGGTCACACCGGGGAGCTGTTTTTT.